This note documents a single T cell receptor (beta chain) sequence. The entry originates in a study of T-cell reconstitution after alpha-beta-depleted transplantation in children. Preparation of the TCRbeta library used unique molecular identifiers. A single record per CDR3 protein comes from TCRdb applying MiXCR to the PCR reads. The table records about 500,000 distinct CDR3 sequences, 32% of them present only once. This receptor was identified in a human donor who donated a stem cell graft to a child with aplastic anemia. The source material was PBMCs from the stem cell graft donor, sampled from the stem cell graft.

CDR3 nucleotides: TGCGCCAGCAGCTTGGCGAGCGGGAGTCTGACCGGGGAGCTGTTTTTT. Translation: CASSLASGSLTGELFF. The genes are TRBV5-1 and TRBJ2-2; 8 positions agree with TRBD2. Germline V gene sequence: CDR1 SGHRS, CDR2 YFSETQ. J gave up 5 bases and V 0 bases, and 6 bases lay outside the gene matches. The CDR3 totals 16 residues.